The rows below give T cell receptor beta chains drawn from one sample of a study of shared clonotypes between healthy human individuals. The protocol was immunoSEQ multiplex PCR, while the TCRdb copy is restricted to in-frame clones and leaves out a portion. The table lists around 1.5 million clones, 95% to 99% of them singletons. What was sequenced was naive CD4+ T cells sorted from blood. The receptors stem from a man aged 25 to 45 in good health. Both conserved end residues are part of each CDR3. A D gene is named only where the DNA matches it firmly. The size entry is marked missing in some rows and otherwise reads once, few, many or a size class.

size,J,D,V,DNA,CDR3
NA,TRBJ2-7,TRBD2,TRBV18,TGTGCCAGCTCACGACCGGGGGGGTTTGCGAACGAGCAGTACTTC,CASSRPGGFANEQYF
NA,TRBJ2-5,TRBD2,TRBV18,TGTGCCAGCTCACCACGGGAGGGGTTGGAGACCCAGTACTTC,CASSPREGLETQYF
NA,TRBJ2-1,NA,TRBV30,TGTGCCTGGAGTGCGGGTCTCACCAATGAGCAGTTCTTC,CAWSAGLTNEQFF
NA,TRBJ1-2,TRBD1,TRBV5-1,TGCGCCAGCAGCTCGACCACGTCCGGGACAGGGAGACGGAATGGCTACACCTTC,CASSSTTSGTGRRNGYTF
once,TRBJ2-7,NA,TRBV5-1,TGCGCCAGCAGCCCCCAGGGGCCCCAGGGGGAGCAGTACTTC,CASSPQGPQGEQYF
NA,TRBJ2-1,NA,TRBV19,TGTGCCAGTAGTCGGAGGAATACCTACAATGAGCAGTTCTTC,CASSRRNTYNEQFF
NA,TRBJ2-7,NA,TRBV19,TGTGCCAGTAGTCGGAGGGACACCTCCTACGAGCAGTACTTC,CASSRRDTSYEQYF
once,TRBJ1-2,NA,TRBV5-1,TGCGCCAGCAGCCCTATCATTACCACACAGGATGGCTACACCTTC,CASSPIITTQDGYTF
NA,TRBJ1-2,NA,TRBV29-1,TGCAGCGTTGCAATGAACTATGGCTACACCTTC,CSVAMNYGYTF
NA,TRBJ2-3,NA,TRBV10-1,TGCGCCAGCAGTGAGTTGGGAGGGCAGTATTTT,CASSELGGQYF
NA,TRBJ1-3,TRBD1,TRBV5-6,TGTGCCAGCAGCTTGGTTCTCTCGGAACAGGGGACAAACACCATATATTTT,CASSLVLSEQGTNTIYF
NA,TRBJ1-1,NA,TRBV28,TGTGCCAGCAGTTTGGGGATGAACACTGAAGCTTTCTTT,CASSLGMNTEAFF
once,TRBJ2-1,TRBD2,TRBV6-1,TGTGCCAGCAGTGACCAAGGACTAGCGGGAGTAAATGAGCAGTTCTTC,CASSDQGLAGVNEQFF
NA,TRBJ2-3,TRBD2,TRBV29-1,TGCAGCGAACTAGCGGGCACAGATACGCAGTATTTT,CSELAGTDTQYF
NA,TRBJ2-1,TRBD2,TRBV5-1,TGCGCCAGCAGCGCCGTAGCGGGAGGGCGATGGAATGAGCAGTTCTTC,CASSAVAGGRWNEQFF
once,TRBJ1-2,NA,TRBV25-1,TGTGCCAGCAGTCCGGACCCAAACTATGGCTACACCTTC,CASSPDPNYGYTF
NA,TRBJ2-7,NA,TRBV6-1,TGTGCCAGCAGTCCCGCGGCAGGGGTATCATACGAGCAGTACTTC,CASSPAAGVSYEQYF
NA,TRBJ2-7,TRBD2,TRBV5-1,TGCGCCAGCAGCCAGGGTGGGGCTAGCGGGATCAACGAGCAGTACTTC,CASSQGGASGINEQYF
NA,TRBJ2-1,TRBD2,TRBV5-1,TGCGCCAGCAGCCGTATCAAGGTGGGAGGGCTCTACAATGAGCAGTTCTTC,CASSRIKVGGLYNEQFF
NA,TRBJ2-3,NA,TRBV29-1,TGCAGCGTTGAGGACGGGGTGACAGATACGCAGTATTTT,CSVEDGVTDTQYF
NA,TRBJ2-2,NA,TRBV29-1,TGCAGCGTTGGGCAGCACGCGAACACCGGGGAGCTGTTTTTT,CSVGQHANTGELFF
NA,TRBJ2-7,TRBD1,TRBV4-3,TGCGCCAGCAGCCAACAGCACTATCCGGGACAGGGGCACTACGAGCAGTACTTC,CASSQQHYPGQGHYEQYF
NA,TRBJ1-1,NA,TRBV4-2,TGTGCCAGCAGCTCCGGCGGGGTGCGCCCTGAAGCTTTCTTT,CASSSGGVRPEAFF
NA,TRBJ1-3,NA,TRBV6-5,TGTGCCAGCAGTTCGATTCTAAGCTCTGGAAACACCATATATTTT,CASSSILSSGNTIYF
NA,TRBJ2-5,TRBD2,TRBV18,TGTGCCAGCTCATCAATGACTAGCCTCCAAGAGACCCAGTACTTC,CASSSMTSLQETQYF
NA,TRBJ2-3,TRBD2,TRBV18,TGTGCCAGCTCACCACTTTCCACTAGCGTAAGCACAGATACGCAGTATTTT,CASSPLSTSVSTDTQYF
NA,TRBJ1-2,NA,TRBV19,TGTGCCAGTAGTATGATCCGGGGCGCTAGGGATGGCTACACCTTC,CASSMIRGARDGYTF
NA,TRBJ2-2,NA,TRBV5-1,TGCGCCAGCAGCTTGGAACCTAACACCGGGGAGCTGTTTTTT,CASSLEPNTGELFF